This T cell receptor (beta chain) was observed in a study of blood T cell repertoires in COVID-19. Study details: Material from acute and convalescent COVID-19 was sourced from the United States, Italy and Spain.

TCRdb's copy holds only in-frame clones and misses some; the assay was immunoSEQ multiplex PCR. Of some 290,000 clones in the sample, roughly 93% are singletons; the top ten hold approximately 2.5%. The trim removed 2 bases at V and 2 bases at J, leaving 6 bases unmatched. Germline V gene lookup returns CDR1 LNHDA and CDR2 SQIVND (reference sequence). The CDR3 runs 16 residues. The clonotype originates from a woman in her thirties or forties with acute COVID-19. Input material: PBMCs or T cells enriched from blood (not recorded which). V is TRBV19 and J is TRBJ1-5, with 7 nucleotides matching TRBD1. The CDR3 spells CASSIQTGIRNQPQHF. The CDR3, as DNA: TGTGCCAGTAGTATACAGACAGGGATTCGCAATCAGCCCCAGCATTTT. The full variable domain, with the rest looked up from reference TRBV19 and TRBJ1-5, is DGGITQSPKYLFRKEGQNVTLSCEQNLNHDAMYWYRQDPGQGLRLIYYSQIVNDFQKGDIAEGYSVSREKKESFPLTVTSAQKNPTAFYLCASSIQTGIRNQPQHFGDGTRLSIL.